Listed below are T cell receptor beta chains from one sample, sequenced in a study of cytomegalovirus exposure and HLA in healthy donors. Generated by immunoSEQ multiplex PCR, the TCRdb table keeps only in-frame clones and is missing some. The repertoire holds about 150,000 clones, with approximately 80% as singletons. The sample comprised PBMCs. These receptors were taken from a woman between 40 and 50 years old in good health and CMV-seropositive. Both conserved end residues are part of each CDR3. Fields, in order: D gene, V gene, J gene, CDR3 DNA, CDR3 protein. The D gene is left open where the match is weak.

TRBD2	TRBV9	TRBJ2-3	TGTGCCAGCAGCGTTAGCGGGAGCCCCCCCAATACGCAGTATTTT	CASSVSGSPPNTQYF
.	TRBV30	TRBJ1-1	TGTGCCTGGAGTGTTGAGTCGGGGAACACTGAAGCTTTCTTT	CAWSVESGNTEAFF
.	TRBV7-2	TRBJ2-5	TGTGCCAGCAGCCGAGGGCCCGAGAAAGAGACCCAGTACTTC	CASSRGPEKETQYF
TRBD2	TRBV9	TRBJ2-3	TGTGCCAGCACCCCGGGGGGGATGGCCACAGATACGCAGTATTTT	CASTPGGMATDTQYF
.	TRBV6-5	TRBJ2-7	TGTGCCAGCAGCCAAGGGAGACTCTACGAGCAGTACTTC	CASSQGRLYEQYF
TRBD2	TRBV19	TRBJ2-3	TGTGCCAGTAGTATTGAGGGACTAATCACAGATACGCAGTATTTT	CASSIEGLITDTQYF
.	TRBV6-1	TRBJ2-1	TGTGCCAGCAGTGAAGTATATGAGCAGTTCTTC	CASSEVYEQFF
TRBD2	TRBV4-1	TRBJ2-2	TGCGCCAGCAGCCAACTGGGACTAGCGGGAGCGGCGGACACCGGGGAGCTGTTTTTT	CASSQLGLAGAADTGELFF
.	TRBV6-1	TRBJ1-5	TGTGCCAGCAGTGAATTCCGTCCCCAGCCCCAGCATTTT	CASSEFRPQPQHF
.	TRBV11-3	TRBJ1-2	TGTGCCAGCAGCTTAGTAACTGCTTCGAGGACTTACGCCTTC	CASSLVTASRTYAF
TRBD1	TRBV4-1	TRBJ1-4	TGCGCCAGCAGCCAAGGCCGAAACATGAGGGGGCGGTCGATTAATGAAAAACTGTTTTTT	CASSQGRNMRGRSINEKLFF
.	TRBV19	TRBJ1-1	TGTGCCAGTAGTATAACAGAGAACACTGAAGCTTTCTTT	CASSITENTEAFF
.	TRBV5-1	TRBJ1-4	TGCGCCAGCAGCCCAGGACAGTGGGAAAAACTGTTTTTT	CASSPGQWEKLFF
.	TRBV6-5	TRBJ1-4	TGTGCCAGCAGTCGGACTGCAACTAATGAAAAACTGTTTTTT	CASSRTATNEKLFF
TRBD2	TRBV2	TRBJ2-3	TGTGCCAGCAGGGCGCTAGCGGGAGAATTCCCGGATACGCAGTATTTT	CASRALAGEFPDTQYF
.	TRBV28	TRBJ1-1	TGTGCCAGCAGTTTATACACCAACACTGAAGCTTTCTTT	CASSLYTNTEAFF
TRBD2	TRBV19	TRBJ2-6	TGTGCCAGTAGCGGCGGCGGGAGTATTTCTGGGGCCAACGTCCTGACTTTC	CASSGGGSISGANVLTF
.	TRBV30	TRBJ2-3	TGTGCCTGGGGGGCAGGGAGCACAGATACGCAGTATTTT	CAWGAGSTDTQYF
TRBD1	TRBV27	TRBJ1-1	TGTGCCAGCAGCGGGACAGGGGGCCTGGACACTGAAGCTTTCTTT	CASSGTGGLDTEAFF
.	TRBV7-8	TRBJ2-7	TGTGCCAGCAGCCCGACCGGGTCCTCCTACGAGCAGTACTTC	CASSPTGSSYEQYF